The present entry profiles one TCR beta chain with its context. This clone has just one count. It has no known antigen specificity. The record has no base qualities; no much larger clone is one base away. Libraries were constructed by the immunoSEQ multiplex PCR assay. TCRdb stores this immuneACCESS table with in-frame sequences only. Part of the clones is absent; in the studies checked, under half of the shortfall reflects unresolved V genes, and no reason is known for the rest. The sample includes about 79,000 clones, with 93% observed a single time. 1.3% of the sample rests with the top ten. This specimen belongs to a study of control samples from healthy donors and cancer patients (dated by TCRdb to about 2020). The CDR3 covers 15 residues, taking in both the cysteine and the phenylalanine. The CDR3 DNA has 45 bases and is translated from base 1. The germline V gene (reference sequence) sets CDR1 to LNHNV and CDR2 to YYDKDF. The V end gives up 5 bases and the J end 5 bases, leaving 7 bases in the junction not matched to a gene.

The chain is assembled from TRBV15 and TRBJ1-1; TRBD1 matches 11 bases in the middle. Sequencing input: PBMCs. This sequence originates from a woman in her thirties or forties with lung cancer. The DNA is TGTGCCACCAGCGTGGACAGGGGGCGGGGGACTGAAGCTTTCTTT. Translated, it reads CATSVDRGRGTEAFF.